These T cell receptor beta chains were read from a single sample in a study of T cell repertoires in cytomegalovirus infection. A single record per CDR3 protein comes from TCRdb applying MiXCR to the reads. The sample includes approximately 310,000 distinct CDR3 sequences, 20% to 25% of them seen just once. No antigen has been identified for these receptors. The material sequenced was cultured PBMCs, taken from culture after CMV antigen stimulation. Receptor source: a human donor in good health (CMV status not recorded). Some clones in this sample may be carry-over from other donors' samples. The CDR3 runs from the conserved cysteine through the conserved F or W. Each record gives: V gene, D gene, J gene, clone size, CDR3 protein, CDR3 DNA. The D gene is left open where the match is weak. Clone size, where shown, is once, few, many, or a class for clones that have expanded.

TRBV14	.	TRBJ2-7	.	CASSLPPPYEQYF	TGTGCCAGCAGCCTCCCCCCGCCATACGAGCAGTACTTC
TRBV19	.	TRBJ2-1	once	CASSFLGPDPRTVDEQFF	TGTGCCAGTAGTTTCTTAGGACCAGATCCAAGAACCGTCGATGAGCAGTTCTTC
TRBV7-2	.	TRBJ2-2	many	CASSWRDPRAGELFF	TGTGCCAGCAGCTGGCGGGACCCAAGGGCCGGGGAGCTGTTTTTT
TRBV4-2	.	TRBJ1-3	few	CASKDGGSMDTIYF	TGTGCCAGTAAGGATGGGGGATCGATGGACACCATATATTTT
TRBV4-1	TRBD1	TRBJ1-4	.	CASSQDRKGGPGATNEKLFF	TGCGCCAGCAGCCAAGATCGTAAAGGGGGCCCTGGTGCAACTAATGAAAAACTGTTTTTT
TRBV27	.	TRBJ2-3	.	CASKGRTESSDTQYF	TGTGCCAGCAAGGGTAGGACAGAGTCATCGGATACGCAGTATTTT
TRBV6-5	TRBD1	TRBJ1-2	few	CASNSGQGNGYTF	TGTGCCAGCAACTCTGGACAGGGGAATGGCTACACCTTC
TRBV12-3/TRBV12-4	.	TRBJ2-2	.	CASSQGYRELFF	TGTGCCAGCAGTCAGGGTTACAGGGAGCTGTTTTTT
TRBV4-1	.	TRBJ1-2	.	CASSQDLEGTNYGYTF	TGCGCCAGCAGCCAAGATTTGGAAGGGACTAACTATGGCTACACCTTC
TRBV7-8	TRBD2	TRBJ2-7	many	CASSSGWAGEYYEQYF	TGTGCCAGCAGCTCCGGGTGGGCGGGAGAATACTACGAGCAGTACTTC
TRBV4-3	.	TRBJ1-3	.	CASSQAGAANTIYF	TGCGCCAGCAGCCAAGCGGGGGCAGCAAACACCATATATTTT
TRBV12-3/TRBV12-4	TRBD1	TRBJ2-3	many	CASSFGQGSSTDTQYF	TGTGCCAGCAGTTTTGGACAGGGCTCCAGCACAGATACGCAGTATTTT
TRBV28	TRBD2	TRBJ2-1	.	CASSLPGLAGGDNEQFF	TGTGCCAGCAGTTTACCCGGACTAGCGGGAGGGGACAATGAGCAGTTCTTC
TRBV14	TRBD1	TRBJ1-1	few	CASSQGIFGTENTEAFF	TGTGCCAGCAGCCAAGGTATATTCGGGACAGAGAACACTGAAGCTTTCTTT
TRBV7-6	TRBD2	TRBJ2-5	once	CVSSLYASGARETQYF	TGTGTCAGCAGCTTATACGCTAGCGGGGCAAGGGAGACCCAGTACTTC
TRBV7-2	TRBD2	TRBJ2-1	many	CASSFTSGDYNEQFF	TGTGCCAGCAGCTTCACTAGCGGGGATTACAATGAGCAGTTCTTC
TRBV5-4	TRBD2	TRBJ2-1	.	CASSFPAGGPVGEQFF	TGTGCCAGCAGCTTTCCAGCGGGAGGGCCTGTGGGGGAGCAGTTCTTC
TRBV19	.	TRBJ2-1	.	CASSIEGLRYNEQFF	TGTGCCAGTAGTATTGAGGGCTTGAGGTACAATGAGCAGTTCTTC
TRBV6-2/TRBV6-3	.	TRBJ2-7	.	CASSLPGRSPGNEQYF	TGTGCCAGCAGCCTTCCTGGACGGTCTCCTGGGAACGAGCAGTACTTC
TRBV12-3/TRBV12-4	TRBD1	TRBJ1-2	.	CASSPRTGGDYGYTF	TGTGCCAGCAGCCCCCGTACAGGGGGTGACTATGGCTACACCTTC
TRBV25-1	.	TRBJ1-1	.	CATSTDRATMNTEAFF	TGTGCCACCTCAACGGACCGTGCTACTATGAACACTGAAGCTTTCTTT
TRBV7-2	.	TRBJ2-5	many	CASSLGQAYQETQYF	TGTGCCAGCAGCTTAGGGCAGGCGTACCAAGAGACCCAGTACTTC
TRBV15	.	TRBJ2-5	.	CATSRDAVIQETQYF	TGTGCCACCAGCAGAGACGCGGTCATCCAAGAGACCCAGTACTTC
TRBV18	.	TRBJ1-1	.	CASSQKENTEAFF	TGTGCCAGCTCACAAAAAGAGAACACTGAAGCTTTCTTT
TRBV7-8	TRBD2	TRBJ2-3	many	CASRPRLAGVTDTQYF	TGTGCCAGCAGACCCAGACTAGCGGGAGTCACAGATACGCAGTATTTT
TRBV2	TRBD1	TRBJ2-6	.	CASTVSGTGGTGANVLTF	TGTGCCAGTACCGTTTCCGGGACAGGGGGCACTGGGGCCAACGTCCTGACTTTC
TRBV28	TRBD2	TRBJ2-3	few	CASSWGLLTDTQYF	TGTGCCAGCAGTTGGGGACTACTCACAGATACGCAGTATTTT
TRBV7-6	.	TRBJ2-1	.	CASSPQAYGKQFF	TGTGCCAGCAGCCCGCAGGCGTACGGGAAGCAGTTCTTC
TRBV6-5	TRBD1	TRBJ2-7	.	CASSYGTGVYEQYF	TGTGCCAGCAGTTACGGGACAGGGGTATACGAGCAGTACTTC
TRBV10-3	.	TRBJ1-3	few	CAIMEGGGGNTIYF	TGTGCCATCATGGAAGGAGGGGGGGGAAACACCATATATTTT
TRBV12-3/TRBV12-4	.	TRBJ1-3	once	CASGYREIDTIYF	TGTGCCAGCGGCTACAGGGAGATCGACACCATATATTTT
TRBV10-3	.	TRBJ1-4	.	CATGRGSPNEKLFF	TGTGCCACCGGAAGGGGCAGCCCTAATGAAAAACTGTTTTTT
TRBV12-5	TRBD1	TRBJ1-1	few	CASGLTGGLAEAFF	TGTGCTAGTGGTTTAACAGGGGGCTTGGCTGAAGCTTTCTTT
TRBV20-1	.	TRBJ1-4	.	CSASRDKGNEKLFF	TGCAGTGCCAGCCGGGACAAGGGTAACGAAAAACTGTTTTTT
TRBV7-2	.	TRBJ1-4	many	CASSLAAGLGEKLFF	TGTGCCAGCAGCTTAGCGGCAGGGCTGGGTGAAAAACTGTTTTTT
TRBV7-8	TRBD1	TRBJ1-5	.	CASSRSPGQGVNQPQHF	TGTGCCAGCAGCCGTTCTCCGGGACAGGGGGTGAATCAGCCCCAGCATTTT
TRBV4-1	TRBD1	TRBJ1-6	few	CASSRLSGGKSYNSPLHF	TGCGCCAGCAGCCGGCTTTCAGGGGGCAAGTCCTATAATTCACCCCTCCACTTT
TRBV6-5	TRBD1	TRBJ1-1	few	CASSYDQGASTEAFF	TGTGCCAGCAGTTATGATCAGGGGGCCAGCACTGAAGCTTTCTTT
TRBV7-9	TRBD2	TRBJ2-1	few	CASRTSGIYNEQFF	TGTGCCAGCAGAACTAGCGGAATCTACAATGAGCAGTTCTTC
TRBV2	.	TRBJ2-5	few	CASRLTEAWETQYF	TGTGCCAGCAGGCTGACAGAGGCTTGGGAGACCCAGTACTTC
TRBV6-2/TRBV6-3	.	TRBJ2-2	once	CASSYSTSHKNTGELFF	TGTGCCAGCAGTTACTCGACTTCCCACAAGAACACCGGGGAGCTGTTTTTT
TRBV6-1	TRBD1	TRBJ2-1	many	CASSSRGNRQGFYNEQFF	TGTGCCAGCAGCTCCCGAGGGAATAGACAGGGTTTCTACAATGAGCAGTTCTTC
TRBV12-3/TRBV12-4	TRBD2	TRBJ2-5	.	CASSLGPAGAQYF	TGTGCCAGCAGTTTAGGCCCGGCGGGGGCCCAGTACTTC
TRBV7-9	TRBD1	TRBJ2-1	.	CASSPRTGYNEQFF	TGTGCCAGCAGCCCTCGGACAGGGTACAATGAGCAGTTCTTC
TRBV6-6	.	TRBJ1-2	few	CASHIGAGYTF	TGTGCCAGCCACATTGGGGCTGGCTACACCTTC
TRBV19	.	TRBJ2-7	few	CASSIGDSRSYEQYF	TGTGCCAGTAGTATAGGGGACTCCCGATCCTACGAGCAGTACTTC
TRBV6-8	.	TRBJ2-1	.	CASRLQGLGQDEQFF	TGTGCCAGCAGATTGCAGGGCTTAGGACAAGATGAGCAGTTCTTC
TRBV15	.	TRBJ1-2	few	CATSRDPGTFYGYTF	TGTGCCACCAGCAGAGATCCAGGAACCTTCTATGGCTACACCTTC
TRBV4-1	TRBD1	TRBJ1-2	few	CASSRDDRGDYGYTF	TGCGCCAGCAGCCGGGACGACAGGGGAGACTATGGCTACACCTTC
TRBV6-2/TRBV6-3	.	TRBJ1-1	few	CASSFGPTGMNTEAFF	TGTGCCAGCAGTTTTGGCCCAACAGGCATGAACACTGAAGCTTTCTTT
TRBV7-9	.	TRBJ1-4	.	CASSLGLKTTPEKLFF	TGTGCCAGCAGCTTAGGCCTTAAGACAACCCCTGAAAAACTGTTTTTT
TRBV7-2	.	TRBJ2-3	many	CASRHGTDTQYF	TGTGCCAGCAGACACGGCACAGATACGCAGTATTTT
TRBV11-2	.	TRBJ2-1	many	CASSLDQVYNEQFF	TGTGCCAGCAGCTTAGATCAGGTCTACAATGAGCAGTTCTTC
TRBV27	.	TRBJ1-5	few	CASSLRVGGIEPQHF	TGTGCCAGCAGTTTAAGGGTAGGGGGTATTGAGCCCCAGCATTTT
TRBV5-1	TRBD2	TRBJ2-2	.	CASSLALAGAGELFF	TGCGCCAGCAGCTTAGCACTAGCGGGTGCCGGGGAGCTGTTTTTT
TRBV9	TRBD1	TRBJ2-1	many	CASSVAGTGEQFF	TGTGCCAGCAGCGTAGCCGGGACAGGTGAGCAGTTCTTC
TRBV12-3/TRBV12-4	TRBD1	TRBJ2-1	.	CASSDRGGDEQFF	TGTGCCAGCAGCGACAGGGGAGGCGATGAGCAGTTCTTC
TRBV12-3/TRBV12-4	TRBD1	TRBJ1-5	many	CASSLGGTEGFQPQHF	TGTGCCAGCAGTTTAGGCGGGACAGAGGGGTTCCAGCCCCAGCATTTT
TRBV7-9	TRBD2	TRBJ2-1	many	CASSLHRGLAGFSYNEQFF	TGTGCCAGCAGCTTACATCGCGGACTAGCGGGTTTCTCCTACAATGAGCAGTTCTTC